These 22 T cell receptor beta chains share one sample of origin, sequenced in a study of blood T cell repertoires in COVID-19. The assay was immunoSEQ multiplex PCR, and TCRdb's table has in-frame clones only and misses some. The sample includes around 200,000 clones, 85% of them seen just once. Source material: PBMCs or T cells enriched from blood (not recorded which). Receptors originate from a man aged 35 to 55 who had recovered from COVID-19.

The rearrangement links TRBV19 to TRBJ1-5; D not resolved. The CDR3 spans 15 residues. Germline CDR1 LNHDA, CDR2 SQIVND (reference sequence). V was pared by 1 base and J by 0 bases, with 7 bases between. The CDR3 region has the DNA TGTGCCAGTAGTATAGCTCGGTATAGCAATCAGCCCCAGCATTTT. Protein: CASSIARYSNQPQHF.

The table lists this clone with a few counts. The chain couples TRBV6-4 to TRBJ2-3; 9 bases map to TRBD2. The CDR3 has 15 residues. Germline assignment: CDR1 MRHNA and CDR2 SNTAGT. V shed 10 bases, J shed 4 bases, and the junction held 12 bases outside the gene matches. The CDR3 nucleotides are TGTGCCACCAGCGCTAGCGGGACACCCTCAGATACGCAGTATTTT. Encoded protein: CATSASGTPSDTQYF.

The V and J genes are TRBV5-1 and TRBJ2-3; tentatively, D is TRBD2 (5 bases). The germline V and J ends were trimmed by 5 bases and 3 bases, with 13 bases remaining between them. CDR3 length equals 14 residues. Germline V lookup: CDR1 SGHRS, CDR2 YFSETQ. The CDR3 region is CASRGGPTTDTQYF. In DNA form, the CDR3 reads TGCGCCAGCAGAGGCGGGCCCACTACAGATACGCAGTATTTT.

The rearrangement links TRBV29-1 to TRBJ2-1; TRBD2 matches at 10 bases. The CDR3 totals 12 residues. V dropped 7 bases and J dropped 8; count of bases not matched to a gene: 5. CDR1 is SQVTM and CDR2 is ANQGSEA in the germline V gene. The CDR3 DNA sequence: TGCAGCGGCCTAGCGGGAGCCCATGAGCAGTTCTTC. The encoded protein is CSGLAGAHEQFF.

This clone was seen a single time. V gene TRBV29-1 combines with J gene TRBJ1-2; tentatively, D is TRBD1 (6 bases). Germline V gene lookup returns CDR1 SQVTM and CDR2 ANQGSEA. This CDR3 has 12 residues. V dropped 5 bases and J dropped 4 bases, with 11 bases sitting between them. DNA of the CDR3: TGCAGCGTTTCGGACAGACCCTATGGCTACACCTTC. Amino acid sequence: CSVSDRPYGYTF. The full variable domain, its missing parts supplied by reference TRBV29-1 and TRBJ1-2, is SAVISQKPSRDICQRGTSLTIQCQVDSQVTMMFWYRQQPGQSLTLIATANQGSEATYESGFVIDKFPISRPNLTFSTLTVSNMSPEDSSIYLCSVSDRPYGYTFGSGTRLTVV.

This clone occurred a few times. This rearrangement joins TRBV2 to TRBJ2-7; the D is unclear. The ends were cut back, 7 bases at V and 2 bases at J, with 6 bases in the middle. Looked up from germline, CDR1 is SNHLY and CDR2 is FYNNEI. The CDR3 runs 11 residues. The CDR3 DNA follows: TGTGCCAGCATCGAGGCCTACGAGCAGTACTTC. This sequence encodes CASIEAYEQYF.

The chain is built from TRBV2 and TRBJ1-1, with D possibly matching TRBD1 (5 bases). The germline V gene has CDR1 SNHLY and CDR2 FYNNEI. Trimming shortened V by 4 bases and J by 5 bases, and 11 bases separated the two germline ends. The CDR3 has 13 amino acids. Here the CDR3 DNA reads TGTGCCAGCAGTGGGGGGGAGGTAACTGAAGCTTTCTTT. It codes for CASSGGEVTEAFF.

This chain uses TRBV5-1 with TRBJ1-4, with 9 bases that match TRBD1. Looked up from germline, CDR1 is SGHRS and CDR2 is YFSETQ. With V trimmed by 3 bases and J by 8 bases, 8 bases remained unmatched. The CDR3 length is 15 residues. The CDR3: CASSSGQGRYEKLFF. In nucleotides, the CDR3 is TGCGCCAGCAGCTCCGGACAGGGGAGGTACGAAAAACTGTTTTTT. Supplemented by reference TRBV5-1 and TRBJ1-4, the full variable domain reads KAGVTQTPRYLIKTRGQQVTLSCSPISGHRSVSWYQQTPGQGLQFLFEYFSETQRNKGNFPGRFSGRQFSNSRSEMNVSTLELGDSALYLCASSSGQGRYEKLFFGSGTQLSVL.

V usage is TRBV19 and J usage is TRBJ2-1; D might be TRBD1 (7 bases). V gave up 0 bases and J gave up 7 bases, with 19 bases separating them. This CDR3 is 17 amino acids long. From germline, CDR1 is LNHDA and CDR2 SQIVND (reference sequence). CDR3 amino acids: CASSIDHPAGGRNEQFF. The CDR3 DNA is TGTGCCAGTAGTATAGATCACCCGGCAGGGGGGAGGAATGAGCAGTTCTTC.

The V gene is TRBV19, the J gene TRBJ1-5, with D maybe TRBD1 (6 bases). Germline CDR1 and CDR2: LNHDA and SQIVND (reference sequence). The CDR3 spans 12 residues. V was trimmed by 5 bases and J by 9 bases, leaving 11 bases between them. CDR3 residues: CASSFLQGPQHF. The CDR3 nucleotides are TGTGCCAGTAGTTTTCTACAGGGGCCCCAGCATTTT.

The chain employs TRBV10-3 and TRBJ2-6, with a tentative D call TRBD1 (6 bases). The CDR3 has 17 amino acids. V was pared by 6 bases and J by 4 bases, with 19 bases between. Germline V lookup: CDR1 ENHRY, CDR2 SYGVKD. CDR3 sequence reads: CAISLVDSPSGANVLTF. CDR3 in DNA: TGTGCCATCAGCCTAGTGGACAGCCCCTCCGGGGCCAACGTCCTGACTTTC.

The CDR3 loop reads CASSKGGGSQETQYF. The DNA for the CDR3 is TGTGCCAGCAGCAAAGGGGGGGGCTCCCAAGAGACCCAGTACTTC. This rearrangement joins TRBV21-1 to TRBJ2-5; the table gives TRBD2 as D, unverified against the DNA. TRBV21-1 is annotated as a pseudogene. The CDR3 loop spans 15 amino acids.

The V call is TRBV4-1, the J call TRBJ2-1; TRBD2 is a possible D gene (5 bases). This CDR3 contains 14 residues. Trimming took off 0 bases at V and 9 bases at J, with 12 bases between the two ends. The V gene's germline CDR1 is MGHRA and CDR2 YSYEKL. The chain's CDR3 is CASSQEGSLLEQFF. In DNA form, the CDR3 reads TGCGCCAGCAGCCAAGAAGGGAGCCTACTTGAGCAGTTCTTC.

This chain joins TRBV9 and TRBJ2-1; 11 bases align to TRBD2. The CDR3 is 17 amino acids. Germline CDR1 reads SGDLS; CDR2 reads YYNGEE. The ends lost 4 bases at V and 0 bases at J; junction bases unmatched: 6. The CDR3 loop is CASSPQTSGTSYNEQFF. The CDR3 coding sequence is TGTGCCAGCAGCCCTCAGACTAGCGGGACCTCCTACAATGAGCAGTTCTTC.

V usage is TRBV28 and J usage is TRBJ1-1; no firm D call. The V end was cut by 4 bases, the J end by 11 bases, with 14 bases between. CDR1 is MDHEN, CDR2 SYDVKM, per germline. CDR3 length equals 12 residues. CDR3 region: CASSSGPEWAFF. The CDR3 nucleotides are TGTGCCAGCAGTTCAGGTCCAGAGTGGGCTTTCTTT.

This chain joins TRBV6-5 and TRBJ1-1; 7 bases align to TRBD1. After removal of 2 bases from V and 0 bases from J, the junction contained 3 bases not matched to a gene. This CDR3 has 15 residues. Germline V CDR1 and CDR2: MNHEY, SVGAGI. This chain's CDR3 is CASSYNRGLNTEAFF. CDR3 bases: TGTGCCAGCAGTTACAACAGGGGCTTGAACACTGAAGCTTTCTTT.

The genes are TRBV18 and TRBJ2-5; TRBD2 aligns across 9 bases. Germline V gene data show CDR1 as KGHSH and CDR2 as LQKENI. The CDR3 loop spans 15 amino acids. The J segment lost 4 bases and the V segment lost 2 bases, leaving 5 bases of the junction unmatched. CDR3 in amino acids: CASSPAGGPRETQYF. For the CDR3, the DNA is TGTGCCAGCTCACCAGCGGGAGGGCCTCGAGAGACCCAGTACTTC.

The gene calls are TRBV28 and TRBJ2-3; possibly TRBD1 for D (5 bases). With 5 bases removed from V and 4 bases from J, the gap between germline ends came to 19 bases. Germline lookup yields CDR1 MDHEN and CDR2 SYDVKM. The CDR3 sequence is 16 residues long. The CDR3 bases are TGTGCCAGCAGTCTAAGGGGTACTGGTGCCGCAGATACGCAGTATTTT. Its translation is CASSLRGTGAADTQYF. The full variable domain, completed using reference TRBV28 and TRBJ2-3, is DVKVTQSSRYLVKRTGEKVFLECVQDMDHENMFWYRQDPGLGLRLIYFSYDVKMKEKGDIPEGYSVSREKKERFSLILESASTNQTSMYLCASSLRGTGAADTQYFGPGTRLTVL.

This chain connects TRBV4-1 to TRBJ1-6; 9 bases are a match to TRBD1. Trimming at V came to 4 bases and at J to 8 bases, leaving 3 bases not matched to a gene. This CDR3 contains 14 residues. Germline values: CDR1 MGHRA, CDR2 YSYEKL. CDR3 sequence (DNA): TGCGCCAGCAGCCGGACAGGGGAAGATTCACCCCTCCACTTT. Protein sequence: CASSRTGEDSPLHF.

The rearrangement uses TRBV5-1 and TRBJ2-5; a possible D gene is TRBD1 (6 bases). CDR1 and CDR2 (germline): SGHRS, YFSETQ. CDR3 size: 15 residues. The V end was cut by 0 bases, the J end by 4 bases, with 13 bases between. The CDR3 loop reads CASSLGRVGGETQYF. CDR3 nucleotides: TGCGCCAGCAGCTTGGGCAGGGTAGGGGGAGAGACCCAGTACTTC.

This clone was recorded only once. The chain couples TRBV6-1 to TRBJ1-1; 7 bases agree with TRBD1. Germline V lookup: CDR1 MNHNS, CDR2 SASEGT. The length of the CDR3 is 17 residues. The trim removed 2 bases at V and 5 bases at J, leaving 14 bases unmatched. Here the CDR3 DNA reads TGTGCCAGCAGTGAATCGGGCAGGGGGTTAGGATGGACTGAAGCTTTCTTT. Amino acid sequence: CASSESGRGLGWTEAFF.

Of note for this clone: The sample has other DNA sequences that encode this CDR3 too. The chain employs TRBV5-1 and TRBJ2-1; unclear D gene. In germline, CDR1 is SGHRS, CDR2 YFSETQ. The CDR3 runs to 13 residues. Deletions cut 0 bases from V and 3 bases from J, with 4 bases between. CDR3 region: CASSLASYNEQFF. CDR3 in DNA: TGCGCCAGCAGCTTGGCGAGCTACAATGAGCAGTTCTTC.